This T cell receptor (beta chain) emerged from a study of T cell responses to AZD1222 COVID-19 vaccine. Study results and caveats: With dominance at 160-218 and 743-854, vaccine-associated CD4 TCRs spanned spike. The donor group comprised mostly white British people and more females; the analysis possibly underestimated clonal diversity. Epitopes outside B.1.351 and B.1.1.7 mutated regions reportedly drew nearly half of spike TCRs. Spike-specific TCR breadth and depth were elevated following two AZD1222 doses.

The repertoire was sequenced with immunoSEQ multiplex PCR; TCRdb's copy has only in-frame clones and lacks some. In the table there are more than 140,000 clones, approximately 88% of which are singletons. This clone has just one count. The antigen remains undetermined. This CDR3 comprises 15 residues. CDR1 and CDR2 from the germline V gene are MNHEY and SMNVEV (reference sequence). The junction had 5 bases not matched to a gene; V was cut back by 5 bases and J by 4 bases. The sequencing used peripheral blood, collected on day 0 of MenACWY control vaccination. The receptor was derived from an adult in good health. This chain uses TRBV27 with TRBJ2-1; 10 bases fit TRBD2. CDR3 protein: CASSLSGRPYNEQFF. DNA for the CDR3: TGTGCCAGCAGTCTTAGCGGGAGGCCGTACAATGAGCAGTTCTTC.